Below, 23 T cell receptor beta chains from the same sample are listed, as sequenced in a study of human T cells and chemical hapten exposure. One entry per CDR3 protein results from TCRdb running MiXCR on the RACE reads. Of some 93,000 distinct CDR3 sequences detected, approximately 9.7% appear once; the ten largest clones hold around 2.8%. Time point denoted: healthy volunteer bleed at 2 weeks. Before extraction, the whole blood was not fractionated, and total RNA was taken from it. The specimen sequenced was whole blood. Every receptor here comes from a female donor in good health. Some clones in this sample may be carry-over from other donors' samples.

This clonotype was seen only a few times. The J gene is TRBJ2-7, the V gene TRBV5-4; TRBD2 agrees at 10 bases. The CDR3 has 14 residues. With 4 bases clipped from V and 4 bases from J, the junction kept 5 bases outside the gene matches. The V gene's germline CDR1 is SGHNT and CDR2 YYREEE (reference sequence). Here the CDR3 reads CASSPGLANYEQYF. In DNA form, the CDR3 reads TGTGCCAGCAGCCCGGGACTAGCGAATTACGAGCAGTACTTC.

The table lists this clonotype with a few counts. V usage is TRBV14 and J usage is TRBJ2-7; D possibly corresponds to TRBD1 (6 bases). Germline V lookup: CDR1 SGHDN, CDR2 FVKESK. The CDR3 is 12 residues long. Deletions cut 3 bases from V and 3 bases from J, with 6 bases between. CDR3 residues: CASSHRGYEQYF. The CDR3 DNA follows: TGTGCCAGCAGCCACAGGGGCTACGAGCAGTACTTC.

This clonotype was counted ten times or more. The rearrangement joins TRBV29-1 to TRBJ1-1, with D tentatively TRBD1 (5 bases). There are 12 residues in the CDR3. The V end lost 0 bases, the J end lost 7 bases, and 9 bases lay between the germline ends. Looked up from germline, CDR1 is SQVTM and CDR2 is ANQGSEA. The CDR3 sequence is CSVEEDSYEAFF. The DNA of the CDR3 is TGCAGCGTTGAAGAAGACAGCTATGAAGCTTTCTTT.

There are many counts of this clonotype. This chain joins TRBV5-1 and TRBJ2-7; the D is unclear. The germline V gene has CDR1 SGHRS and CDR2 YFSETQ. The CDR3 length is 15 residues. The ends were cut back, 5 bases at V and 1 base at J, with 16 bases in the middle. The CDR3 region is CASRPVVYGSYEQYF. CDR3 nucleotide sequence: TGCGCCAGCAGGCCCGTCGTCTACGGTTCCTACGAGCAGTACTTC.

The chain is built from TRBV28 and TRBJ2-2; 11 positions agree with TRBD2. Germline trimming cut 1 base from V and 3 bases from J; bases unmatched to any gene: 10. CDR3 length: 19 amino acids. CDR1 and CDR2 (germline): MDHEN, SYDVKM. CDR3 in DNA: TGTGCCAGCAGTTTATTGGGACTAGCGGAAGTTGGGGACACCGGGGAGCTGTTTTTT. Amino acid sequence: CASSLLGLAEVGDTGELFF.

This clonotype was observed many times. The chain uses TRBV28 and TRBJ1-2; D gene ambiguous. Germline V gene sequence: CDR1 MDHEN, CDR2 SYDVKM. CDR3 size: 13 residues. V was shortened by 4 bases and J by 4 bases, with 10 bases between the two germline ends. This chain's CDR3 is CASSYDGTYGYTF. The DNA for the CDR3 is TGTGCCAGCAGTTACGACGGAACCTATGGCTACACCTTC.

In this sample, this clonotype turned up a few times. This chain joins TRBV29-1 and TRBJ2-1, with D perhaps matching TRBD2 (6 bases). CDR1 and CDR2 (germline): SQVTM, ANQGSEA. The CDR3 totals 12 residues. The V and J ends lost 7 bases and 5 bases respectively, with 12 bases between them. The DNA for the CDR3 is TGCAGCGCCGCTAGCGCGGACAATGAGCAGTTCTTC. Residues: CSAASADNEQFF.

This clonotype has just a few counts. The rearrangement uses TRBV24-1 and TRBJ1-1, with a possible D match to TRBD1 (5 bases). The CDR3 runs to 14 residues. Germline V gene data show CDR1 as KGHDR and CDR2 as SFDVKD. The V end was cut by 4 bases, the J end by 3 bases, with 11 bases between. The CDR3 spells CATSDQQAYTEAFF. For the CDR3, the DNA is TGTGCCACCAGTGACCAACAGGCTTACACTGAAGCTTTCTTT.

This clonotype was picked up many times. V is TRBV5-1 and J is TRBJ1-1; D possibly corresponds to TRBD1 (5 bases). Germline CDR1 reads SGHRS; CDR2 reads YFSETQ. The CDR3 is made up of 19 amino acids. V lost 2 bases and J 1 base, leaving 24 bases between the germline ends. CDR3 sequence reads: CASSFRMGSQGTANTEAFF. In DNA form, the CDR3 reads TGCGCCAGCAGCTTTAGGATGGGGAGTCAGGGAACGGCGAACACTGAAGCTTTCTTT.

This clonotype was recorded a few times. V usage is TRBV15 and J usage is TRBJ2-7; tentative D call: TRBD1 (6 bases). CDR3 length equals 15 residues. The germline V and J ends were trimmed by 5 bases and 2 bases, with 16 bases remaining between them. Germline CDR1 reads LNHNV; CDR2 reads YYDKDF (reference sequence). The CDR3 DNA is TGTGCCACCAGCGGTGGACAGTTAGGGACCTACGAGCAGTACTTC. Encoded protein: CATSGGQLGTYEQYF.

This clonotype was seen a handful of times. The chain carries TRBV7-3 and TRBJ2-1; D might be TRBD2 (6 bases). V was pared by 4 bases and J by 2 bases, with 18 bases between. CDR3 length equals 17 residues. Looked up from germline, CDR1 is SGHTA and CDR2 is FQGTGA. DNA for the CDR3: TGTGCCAGCAGCTCCCTTCCAATCGGACTAACCTACAATGAGCAGTTCTTC. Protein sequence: CASSSLPIGLTYNEQFF.

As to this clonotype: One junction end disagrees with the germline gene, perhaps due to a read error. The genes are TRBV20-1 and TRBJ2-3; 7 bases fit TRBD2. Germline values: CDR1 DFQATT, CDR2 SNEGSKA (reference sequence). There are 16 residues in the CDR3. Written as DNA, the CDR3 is TGCAGTGCTGGAGATTTCGCCCAGCGGGAAACAGATACGCAGTATTTT. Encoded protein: CSAGDFAQRETDTQYF.

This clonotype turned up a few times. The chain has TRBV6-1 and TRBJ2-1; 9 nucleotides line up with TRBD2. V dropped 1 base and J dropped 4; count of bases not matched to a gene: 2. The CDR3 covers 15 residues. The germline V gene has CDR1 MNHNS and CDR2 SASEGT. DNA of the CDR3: TGTGCCAGCAGTGAAGTTAGCGGGGGATACAATGAGCAGTTCTTC. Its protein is CASSEVSGGYNEQFF.

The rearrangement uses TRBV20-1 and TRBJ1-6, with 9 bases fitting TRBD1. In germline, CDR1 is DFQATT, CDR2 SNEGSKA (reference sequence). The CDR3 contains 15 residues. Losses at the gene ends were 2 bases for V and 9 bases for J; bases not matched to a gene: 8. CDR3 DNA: TGCAGTGCTAGAAGCCGGACAGGGGTTGGTTCACCCCTCCACTTT. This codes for CSARSRTGVGSPLHF.

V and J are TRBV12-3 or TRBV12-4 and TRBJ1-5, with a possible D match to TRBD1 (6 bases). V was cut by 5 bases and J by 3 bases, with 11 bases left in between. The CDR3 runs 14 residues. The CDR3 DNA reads TGTGCCAGCAGTACGACAGGAATCAATCAGCCCCAGCATTTT. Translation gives CASSTTGINQPQHF.

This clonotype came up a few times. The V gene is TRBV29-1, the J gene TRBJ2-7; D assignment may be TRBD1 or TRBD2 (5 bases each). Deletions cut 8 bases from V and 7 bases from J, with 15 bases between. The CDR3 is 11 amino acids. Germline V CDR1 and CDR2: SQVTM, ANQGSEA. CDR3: CSSSERGEQYF. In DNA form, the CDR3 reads TGCAGCTCATCCGAGAGGGGTGAGCAGTACTTC.

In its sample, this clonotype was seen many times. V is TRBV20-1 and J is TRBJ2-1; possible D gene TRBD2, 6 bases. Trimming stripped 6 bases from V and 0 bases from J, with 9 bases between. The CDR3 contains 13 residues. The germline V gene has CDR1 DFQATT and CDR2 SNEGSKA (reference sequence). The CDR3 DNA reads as TGCAGTGCCCGGGAGAGCTCCTACAATGAGCAGTTCTTC. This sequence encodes CSARESSYNEQFF.

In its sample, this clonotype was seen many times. The chain's CDR3 is CASSPVGFFGGEQYF. DNA for the CDR3: TGTGCCAGCAGCCCCGTGGGGTTTTTTGGAGGCGAGCAGTACTTC. This rearrangement joins TRBV9 to TRBJ2-7; tentative D call: TRBD2 (5 bases). The CDR3 loop spans 15 amino acids. The V and J ends lost 4 bases and 6 bases respectively, with 20 bases between them. Germline V lookup: CDR1 SGDLS, CDR2 YYNGEE.

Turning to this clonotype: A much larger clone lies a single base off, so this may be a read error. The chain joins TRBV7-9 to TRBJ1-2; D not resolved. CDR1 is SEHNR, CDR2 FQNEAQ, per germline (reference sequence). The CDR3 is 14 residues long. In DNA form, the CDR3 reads TGTGTCAGCAGCTTACAAGTTTCCAACTATGGCTACACCTTC. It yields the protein CVSSLQVSNYGYTF.

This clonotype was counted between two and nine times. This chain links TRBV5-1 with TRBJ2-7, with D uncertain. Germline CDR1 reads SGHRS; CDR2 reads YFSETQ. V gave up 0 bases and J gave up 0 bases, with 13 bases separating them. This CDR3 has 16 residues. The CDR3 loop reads CASSLGGPRSSYEQYF. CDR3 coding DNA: TGCGCCAGCAGCTTGGGCGGACCCAGGAGCTCCTACGAGCAGTACTTC.

CDR3 sequence: CASSLQGYDYGYTF. The CDR3 coding sequence is TGTGCCAGCAGTTTACAGGGTTATGACTATGGCTACACCTTC. The chain recombines TRBV28 with TRBJ1-2; D is possibly TRBD1 (5 bases). Germline V gene data show CDR1 as MDHEN and CDR2 as SYDVKM. This CDR3 has 14 amino acids. With 2 bases removed from V and 3 bases from J, the gap between germline ends came to 10 bases.

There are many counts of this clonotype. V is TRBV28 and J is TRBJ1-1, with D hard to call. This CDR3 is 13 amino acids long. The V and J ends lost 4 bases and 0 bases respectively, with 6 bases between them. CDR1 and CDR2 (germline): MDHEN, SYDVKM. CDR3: CASSWGMNTEAFF. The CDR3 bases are TGTGCCAGCAGTTGGGGTATGAACACTGAAGCTTTCTTT.

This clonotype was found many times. The CDR3 DNA sequence: TGTGCCAGCAGTTCGGGACTAGCGGTTAGCACAGATACGCAGTATTTT. Its translation: CASSSGLAVSTDTQYF. This chain uses TRBV6-5 with TRBJ2-3; 11 bases map to TRBD2. J lost 0 bases, V lost 4 bases, and 3 bases had no gene match. CDR1 is MNHEY, CDR2 SVGAGI, per germline. The CDR3 loop spans 16 amino acids.